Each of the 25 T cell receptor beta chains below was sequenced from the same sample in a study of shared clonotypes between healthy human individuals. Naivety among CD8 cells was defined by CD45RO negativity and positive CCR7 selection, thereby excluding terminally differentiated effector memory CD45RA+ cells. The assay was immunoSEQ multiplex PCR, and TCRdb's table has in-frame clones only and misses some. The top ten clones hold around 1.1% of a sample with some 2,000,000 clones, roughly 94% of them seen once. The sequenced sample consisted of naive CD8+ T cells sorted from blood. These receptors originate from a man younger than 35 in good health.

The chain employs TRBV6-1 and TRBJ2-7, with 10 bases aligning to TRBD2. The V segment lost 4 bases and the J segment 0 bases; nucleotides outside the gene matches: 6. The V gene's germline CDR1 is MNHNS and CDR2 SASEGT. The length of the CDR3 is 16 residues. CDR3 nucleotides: TGTGCCAGCAGTGTCCTGGCTAGCGGGAGCTCCTACGAGCAGTACTTC. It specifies CASSVLASGSSYEQYF.

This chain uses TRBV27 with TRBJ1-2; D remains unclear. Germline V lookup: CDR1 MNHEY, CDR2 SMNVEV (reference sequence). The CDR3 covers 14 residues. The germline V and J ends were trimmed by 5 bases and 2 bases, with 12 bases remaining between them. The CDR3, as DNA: TGTGCCAGCAGTCCGTCGGGTGGGAACTATGGCTACACCTTC. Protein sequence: CASSPSGGNYGYTF.

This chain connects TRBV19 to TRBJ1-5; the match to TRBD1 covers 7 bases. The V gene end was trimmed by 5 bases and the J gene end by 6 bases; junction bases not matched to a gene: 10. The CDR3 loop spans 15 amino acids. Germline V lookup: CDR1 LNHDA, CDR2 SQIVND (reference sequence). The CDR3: CASSAVLGQLQPQHF. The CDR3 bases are TGTGCCAGTAGTGCCGTCCTGGGACAGCTTCAGCCCCAGCATTTT.

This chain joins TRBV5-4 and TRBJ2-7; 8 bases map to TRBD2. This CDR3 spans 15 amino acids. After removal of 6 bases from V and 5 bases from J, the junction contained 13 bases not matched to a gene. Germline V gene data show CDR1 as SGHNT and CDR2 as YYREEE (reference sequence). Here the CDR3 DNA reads TGTGCCAGCAACATGGTAGCGGGAAGTTTCGACGAGCAGTACTTC. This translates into CASNMVAGSFDEQYF.

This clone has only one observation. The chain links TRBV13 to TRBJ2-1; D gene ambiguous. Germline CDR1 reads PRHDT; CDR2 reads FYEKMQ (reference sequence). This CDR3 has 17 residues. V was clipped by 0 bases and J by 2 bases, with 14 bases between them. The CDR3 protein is CASSLGPGQFAYNEQFF. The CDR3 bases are TGTGCCAGCAGCTTAGGCCCCGGCCAATTTGCCTACAATGAGCAGTTCTTC.

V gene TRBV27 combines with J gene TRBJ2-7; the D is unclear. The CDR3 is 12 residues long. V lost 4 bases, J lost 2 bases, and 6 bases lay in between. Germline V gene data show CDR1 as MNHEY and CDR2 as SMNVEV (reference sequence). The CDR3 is CASSSQTYEQYF. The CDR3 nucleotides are TGTGCCAGCAGTTCCCAGACCTACGAGCAGTACTTC.

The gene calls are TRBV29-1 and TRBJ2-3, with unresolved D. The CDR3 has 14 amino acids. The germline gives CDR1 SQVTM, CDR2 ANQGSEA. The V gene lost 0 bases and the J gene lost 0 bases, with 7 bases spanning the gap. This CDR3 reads CSVEDLTSTDTQYF. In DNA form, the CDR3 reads TGCAGCGTTGAAGACCTAACTAGCACAGATACGCAGTATTTT.

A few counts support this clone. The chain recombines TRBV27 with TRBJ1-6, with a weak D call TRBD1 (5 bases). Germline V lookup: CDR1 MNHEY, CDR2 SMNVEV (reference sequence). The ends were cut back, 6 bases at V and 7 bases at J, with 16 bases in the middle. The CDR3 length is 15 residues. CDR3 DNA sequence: TGTGCCAGCAGGCCATTCGGGACGGAGAATTCACCCCTCCACTTT. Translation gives CASRPFGTENSPLHF.

DNA of the CDR3: TGCAGCGCAAGTGGACAGGGATACGAGCAGTACTTC. As protein: CSASGQGYEQYF. The chain carries TRBV29-1 and TRBJ2-7, with 8 positions matching TRBD1. J gave up 4 bases and V 7 bases, and 6 bases lay outside the gene matches. CDR1 is SQVTM, CDR2 ANQGSEA, per germline. This CDR3 comprises 12 residues.

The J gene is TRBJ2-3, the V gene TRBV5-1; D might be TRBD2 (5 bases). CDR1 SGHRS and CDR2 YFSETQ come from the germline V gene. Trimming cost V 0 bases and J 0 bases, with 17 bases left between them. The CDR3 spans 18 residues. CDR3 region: CASSLAPNEAASTDTQYF. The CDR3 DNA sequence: TGCGCCAGCAGCTTGGCCCCTAACGAAGCGGCTAGCACAGATACGCAGTATTTT.

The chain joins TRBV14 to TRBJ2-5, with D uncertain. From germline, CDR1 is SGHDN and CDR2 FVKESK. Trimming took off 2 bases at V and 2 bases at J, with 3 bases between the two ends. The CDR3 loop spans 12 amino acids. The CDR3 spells CASSQSQETQYF. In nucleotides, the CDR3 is TGTGCCAGCAGCCAATCTCAAGAGACCCAGTACTTC.

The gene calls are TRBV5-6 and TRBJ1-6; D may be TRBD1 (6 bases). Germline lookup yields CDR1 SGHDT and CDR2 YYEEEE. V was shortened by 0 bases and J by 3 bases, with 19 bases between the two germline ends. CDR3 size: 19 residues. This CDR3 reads CASSLAGDMGGYYNSPLHF. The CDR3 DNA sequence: TGTGCCAGCAGCTTGGCCGGGGATATGGGGGGCTACTATAATTCACCCCTCCACTTT.

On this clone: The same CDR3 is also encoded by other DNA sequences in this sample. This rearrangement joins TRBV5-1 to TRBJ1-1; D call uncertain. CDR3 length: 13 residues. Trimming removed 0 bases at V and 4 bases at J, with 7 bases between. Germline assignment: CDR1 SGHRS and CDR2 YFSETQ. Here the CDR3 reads CASSLGQSTEAFF. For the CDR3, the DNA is TGCGCCAGCAGCTTGGGGCAATCCACTGAAGCTTTCTTT.

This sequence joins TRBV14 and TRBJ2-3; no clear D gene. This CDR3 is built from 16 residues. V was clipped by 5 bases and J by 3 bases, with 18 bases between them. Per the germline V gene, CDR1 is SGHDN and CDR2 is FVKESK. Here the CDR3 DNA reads TGTGCCAGCAGCTACGACCTTTTTCCGGTGACAGATACGCAGTATTTT. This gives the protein CASSYDLFPVTDTQYF.

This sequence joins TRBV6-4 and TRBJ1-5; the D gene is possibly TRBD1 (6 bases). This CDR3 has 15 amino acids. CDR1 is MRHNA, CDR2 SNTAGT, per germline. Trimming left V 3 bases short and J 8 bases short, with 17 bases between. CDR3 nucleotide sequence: TGTGCCAGCAGTGAAAACAGGGAACTCGGAGAGCCCCAGCATTTT. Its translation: CASSENRELGEPQHF.

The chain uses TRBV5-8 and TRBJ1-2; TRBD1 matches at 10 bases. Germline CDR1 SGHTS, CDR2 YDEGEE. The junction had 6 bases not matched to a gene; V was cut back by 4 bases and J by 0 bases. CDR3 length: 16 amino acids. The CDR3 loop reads CASSGDRGPTNYGYTF. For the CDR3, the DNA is TGTGCCAGCAGCGGGGACAGGGGCCCAACTAACTATGGCTACACCTTC.

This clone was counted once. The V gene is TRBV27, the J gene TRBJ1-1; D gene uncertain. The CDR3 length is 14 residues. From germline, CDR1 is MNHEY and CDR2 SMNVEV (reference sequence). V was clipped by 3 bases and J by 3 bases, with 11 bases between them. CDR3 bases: TGTGCCAGCAGTTTCGGGGAAGGGTACACTGAAGCTTTCTTT. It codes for CASSFGEGYTEAFF.

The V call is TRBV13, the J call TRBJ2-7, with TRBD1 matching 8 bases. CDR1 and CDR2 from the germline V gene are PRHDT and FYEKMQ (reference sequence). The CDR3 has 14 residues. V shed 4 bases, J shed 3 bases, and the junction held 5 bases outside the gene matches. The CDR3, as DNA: TGTGCCAGCAGCTCCGGACAGGGCCACTACGAGCAGTACTTC. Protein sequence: CASSSGQGHYEQYF.

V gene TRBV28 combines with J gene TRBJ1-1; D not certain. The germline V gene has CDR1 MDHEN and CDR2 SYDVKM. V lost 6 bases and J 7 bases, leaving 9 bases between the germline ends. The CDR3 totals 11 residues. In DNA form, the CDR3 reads TGTGCCAGCAGGGACCTTAATGAAGCTTTCTTT. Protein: CASRDLNEAFF. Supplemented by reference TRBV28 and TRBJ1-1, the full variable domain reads DVKVTQSSRYLVKRTGEKVFLECVQDMDHENMFWYRQDPGLGLRLIYFSYDVKMKEKGDIPEGYSVSREKKERFSLILESASTNQTSMYLCASRDLNEAFFGQGTRLTVV.

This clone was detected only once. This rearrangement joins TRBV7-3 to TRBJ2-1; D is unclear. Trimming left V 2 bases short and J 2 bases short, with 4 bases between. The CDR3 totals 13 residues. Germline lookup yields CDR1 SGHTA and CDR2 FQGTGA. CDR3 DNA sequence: TGTGCCAGCAGCTTACTCGCCTACAATGAGCAGTTCTTC. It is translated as CASSLLAYNEQFF.

The CDR3 DNA sequence: TGTGCCAGCAGCCCCTTCCACACAGATACGCAGTATTTT. Amino acids: CASSPFHTDTQYF. The chain employs TRBV6-5 and TRBJ2-3; D gene ambiguous. The CDR3 is 13 amino acids. The ends were cut back, 6 bases at V and 2 bases at J, with 9 bases in the middle. Germline loops: CDR1 MNHEY, CDR2 SVGAGI.

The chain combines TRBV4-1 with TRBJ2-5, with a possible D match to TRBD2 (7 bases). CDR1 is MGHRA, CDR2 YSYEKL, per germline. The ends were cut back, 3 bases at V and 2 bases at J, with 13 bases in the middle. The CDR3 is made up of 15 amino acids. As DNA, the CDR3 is TGCGCCAGCAGCCATGCCCGGGGGGCTCAAGAGACCCAGTACTTC. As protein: CASSHARGAQETQYF.

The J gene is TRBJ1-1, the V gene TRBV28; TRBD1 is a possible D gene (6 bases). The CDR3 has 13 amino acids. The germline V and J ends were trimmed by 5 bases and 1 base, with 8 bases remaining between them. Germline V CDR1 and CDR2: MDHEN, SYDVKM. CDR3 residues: CASSIQGNTEAFF. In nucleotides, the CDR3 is TGTGCCAGCAGTATACAGGGGAACACTGAAGCTTTCTTT.

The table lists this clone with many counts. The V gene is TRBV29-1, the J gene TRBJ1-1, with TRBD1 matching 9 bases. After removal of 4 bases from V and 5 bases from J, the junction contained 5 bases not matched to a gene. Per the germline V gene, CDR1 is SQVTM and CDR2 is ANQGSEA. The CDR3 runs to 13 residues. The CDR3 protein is CSVADRGFTEAFF. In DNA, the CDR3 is TGCAGCGTTGCCGACAGGGGGTTTACTGAAGCTTTCTTT.

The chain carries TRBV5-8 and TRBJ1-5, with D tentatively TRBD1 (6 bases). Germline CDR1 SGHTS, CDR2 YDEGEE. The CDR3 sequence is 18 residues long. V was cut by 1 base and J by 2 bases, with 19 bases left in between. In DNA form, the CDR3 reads TGTGCCAGCAGCTTGATACAGGGACTAAGCGAGGGCAATCAGCCCCAGCATTTT. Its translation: CASSLIQGLSEGNQPQHF.